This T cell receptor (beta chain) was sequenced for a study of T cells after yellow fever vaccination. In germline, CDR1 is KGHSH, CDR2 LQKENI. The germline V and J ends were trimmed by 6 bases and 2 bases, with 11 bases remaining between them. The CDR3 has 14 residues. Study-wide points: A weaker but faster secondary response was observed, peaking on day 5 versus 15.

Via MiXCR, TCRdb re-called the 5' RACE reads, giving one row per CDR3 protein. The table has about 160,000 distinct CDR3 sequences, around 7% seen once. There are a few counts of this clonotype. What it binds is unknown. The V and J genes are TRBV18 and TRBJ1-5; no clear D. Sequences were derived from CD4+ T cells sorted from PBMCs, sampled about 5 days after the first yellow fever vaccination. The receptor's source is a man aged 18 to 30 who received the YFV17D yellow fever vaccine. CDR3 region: CASSSGEGNQPQHF. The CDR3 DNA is TGTGCCAGCTCCTCTGGGGAAGGCAATCAGCCCCAGCATTTT.